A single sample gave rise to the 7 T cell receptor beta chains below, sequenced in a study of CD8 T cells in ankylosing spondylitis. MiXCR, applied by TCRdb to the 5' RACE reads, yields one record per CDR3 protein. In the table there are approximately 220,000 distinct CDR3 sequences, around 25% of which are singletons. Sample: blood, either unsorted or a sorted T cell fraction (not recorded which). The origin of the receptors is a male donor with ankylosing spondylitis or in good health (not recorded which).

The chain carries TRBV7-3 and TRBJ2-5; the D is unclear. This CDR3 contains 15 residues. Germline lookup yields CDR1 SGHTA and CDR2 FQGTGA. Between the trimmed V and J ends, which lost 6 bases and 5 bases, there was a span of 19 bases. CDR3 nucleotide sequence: TGTGCCAGCAGTCTTAACGGCCACCCACGTGAGACCCAGTACTTC. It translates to CASSLNGHPRETQYF.

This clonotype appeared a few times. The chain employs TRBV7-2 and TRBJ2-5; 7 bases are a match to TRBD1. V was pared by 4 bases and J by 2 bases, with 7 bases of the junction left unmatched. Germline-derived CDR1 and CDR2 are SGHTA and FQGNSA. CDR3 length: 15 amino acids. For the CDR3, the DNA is TGTGCCAGCAGCTATTCGACAGGGAAACAAGAGACCCAGTACTTC. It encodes CASSYSTGKQETQYF.

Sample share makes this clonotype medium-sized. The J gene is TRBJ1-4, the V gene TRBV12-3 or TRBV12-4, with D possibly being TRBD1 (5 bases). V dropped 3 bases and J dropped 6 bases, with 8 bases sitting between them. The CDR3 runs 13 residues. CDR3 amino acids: CASSFMGDEKLFF. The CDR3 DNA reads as TGTGCCAGCAGTTTCATGGGGGATGAAAAACTGTTTTTT.

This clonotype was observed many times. The chain's CDR3 is CASVSPWRGYTF. Here the CDR3 DNA reads TGTGCCAGCGTCAGCCCTTGGCGTGGCTACACCTTC. The chain carries TRBV6-5 and TRBJ1-2; no reliable D call. Germline V gene data show CDR1 as MNHEY and CDR2 as SVGAGI. Deletions cut 8 bases from V and 7 bases from J, with 14 bases between. The CDR3 consists of 12 residues.

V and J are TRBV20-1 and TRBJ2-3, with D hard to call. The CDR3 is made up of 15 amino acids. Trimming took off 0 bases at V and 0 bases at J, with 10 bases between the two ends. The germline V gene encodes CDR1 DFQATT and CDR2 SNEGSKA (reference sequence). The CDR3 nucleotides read TGCAGTGCTAGAGACCGACGGTCTAGCACAGATACGCAGTATTTT. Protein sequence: CSARDRRSSTDTQYF.

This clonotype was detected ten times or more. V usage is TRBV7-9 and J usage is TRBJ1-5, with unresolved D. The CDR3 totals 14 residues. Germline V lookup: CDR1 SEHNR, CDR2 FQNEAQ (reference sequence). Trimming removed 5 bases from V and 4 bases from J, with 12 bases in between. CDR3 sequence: CASSQDGWNQPQHF. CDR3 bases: TGTGCCAGCAGCCAAGACGGGTGGAATCAGCCCCAGCATTTT.

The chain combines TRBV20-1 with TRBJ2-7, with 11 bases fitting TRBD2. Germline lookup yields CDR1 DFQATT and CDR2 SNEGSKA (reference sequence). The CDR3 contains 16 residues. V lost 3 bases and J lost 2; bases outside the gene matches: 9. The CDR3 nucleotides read TGCAGTGCTAGCTGGGCTAGCGGGAGGACTACCTACGAGCAGTACTTC. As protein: CSASWASGRTTYEQYF.